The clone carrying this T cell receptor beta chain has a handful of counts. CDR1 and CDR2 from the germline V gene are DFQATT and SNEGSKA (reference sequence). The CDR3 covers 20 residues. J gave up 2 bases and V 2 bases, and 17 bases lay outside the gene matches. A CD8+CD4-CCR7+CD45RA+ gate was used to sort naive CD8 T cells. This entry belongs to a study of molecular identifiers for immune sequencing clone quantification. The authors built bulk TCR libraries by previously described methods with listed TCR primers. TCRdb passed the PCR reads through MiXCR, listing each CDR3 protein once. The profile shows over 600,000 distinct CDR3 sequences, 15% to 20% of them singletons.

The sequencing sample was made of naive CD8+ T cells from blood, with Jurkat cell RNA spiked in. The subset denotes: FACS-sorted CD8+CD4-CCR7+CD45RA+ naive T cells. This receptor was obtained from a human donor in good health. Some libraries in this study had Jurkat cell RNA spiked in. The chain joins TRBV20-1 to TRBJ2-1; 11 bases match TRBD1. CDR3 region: CSARSYLGQGDIGTYNEQFF. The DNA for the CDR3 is TGCAGTGCTAGATCCTACTTGGGACAGGGGGATATTGGCACCTACAATGAGCAGTTCTTC.